This T cell receptor beta chain stems from a study of blood T cell repertoires in COVID-19. Germline V gene data show CDR1 as SGHTA and CDR2 as FQGTGA. V gave up 1 base and J gave up 5 bases, with 5 bases separating them. CDR3 length: 13 residues. Regarding this clone: Within the sample, other DNA sequences also encode this same CDR3.

TCRdb's table, derived via immunoSEQ multiplex PCR, lists solely in-frame clones and lacks some. The table shows 120,000 to 150,000 clones, with 80% to 90% occurring only once. This TCR was sampled from a woman in her forties or fifties with active or convalescent COVID-19. Sequencing was performed on peripheral blood. The rearrangement links TRBV7-3 to TRBJ2-2; the D gene is possibly TRBD1 (5 bases). The CDR3 DNA reads TGTGCCAGCAGCTTAAAGGGGACCGGGGAGCTGTTTTTT. Translated, it gives CASSLKGTGELFF.